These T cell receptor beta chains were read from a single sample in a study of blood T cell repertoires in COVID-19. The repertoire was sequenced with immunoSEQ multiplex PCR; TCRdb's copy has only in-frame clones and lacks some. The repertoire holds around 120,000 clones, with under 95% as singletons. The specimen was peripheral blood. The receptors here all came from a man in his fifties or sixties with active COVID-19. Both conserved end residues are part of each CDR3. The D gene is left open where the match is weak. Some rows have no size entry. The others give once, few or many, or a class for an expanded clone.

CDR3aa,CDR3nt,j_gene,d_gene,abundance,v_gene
CSVDRDYGYTF,TGCAGCGTGGACAGGGACTATGGCTACACCTTC,TRBJ1-2,TRBD1,once,TRBV29-1
CASSVGTSGLLVETQYF,TGTGCCAGCAGCGTCGGGACTAGCGGCCTCCTGGTAGAGACCCAGTACTTC,TRBJ2-5,TRBD2,NA,TRBV5-8
CASSETGGANEKLFF,TGTGCCAGCAGTGAGACAGGGGGAGCTAATGAAAAACTGTTTTTT,TRBJ1-4,TRBD1,NA,TRBV2
CASSANGGGTEAFF,TGTGCCAGCAGTGCTAACGGGGGGGGCACTGAAGCTTTCTTT,TRBJ1-1,NA,NA,TRBV2
CASSTGTENTEAFF,TGTGCCAGCAGCACCGGGACAGAGAACACTGAAGCTTTCTTT,TRBJ1-1,TRBD1,NA,TRBV11-3
CASSQDRDSSLNTF,TGCGCCAGCAGCCAAGATCGAGATTCCTCTTTGAACACCTTC,TRBJ1-2,NA,NA,TRBV4-1
CASSRVVGRGSSAKNIQYF,TGCGCCAGCAGCCGGGTTGTGGGCAGGGGGAGTTCAGCCAAAAACATTCAGTACTTC,TRBJ2-4,TRBD1,NA,TRBV5-1
CASRNRGQETQYF,TGTGCCAGCAGGAACAGGGGTCAAGAGACCCAGTACTTC,TRBJ2-5,TRBD1,NA,TRBV6-5
CASSSDRGAKETQYF,TGTGCCAGCAGCTCGGACAGGGGTGCGAAAGAGACCCAGTACTTC,TRBJ2-5,TRBD1,once,TRBV7-9
CASSLLTPRGNYYGYTF,TGTGCCAGCAGCTTATTGACGCCTCGGGGGAATTACTATGGCTACACCTTC,TRBJ1-2,NA,NA,TRBV11-2
CASSWGPNTEAFF,TGTGCCAGCAGCTGGGGGCCGAACACTGAAGCTTTCTTT,TRBJ1-1,NA,NA,TRBV14
CSVDEGGATNEKLFF,TGCAGCGTTGATGAGGGGGGGGCAACTAATGAAAAACTGTTTTTT,TRBJ1-4,NA,NA,TRBV29-1
CASSLSLGGTEAFF,TGTGCCAGCAGCTTATCATTGGGGGGCACTGAAGCTTTCTTT,TRBJ1-1,NA,once,TRBV7-3
CASSQDIPGLDGYTF,TGTGCCAGCAGCCAAGATATCCCAGGGTTAGATGGCTACACCTTC,TRBJ1-2,NA,NA,TRBV3-1/TRBV3-2
CASSLSGGDADTQYF,TGTGCCAGCAGCCTGAGCGGGGGGGACGCAGATACGCAGTATTTT,TRBJ2-3,TRBD2,once,TRBV7-8
CASSLEDRFSPLHF,TGTGCCAGCAGCTTAGAGGACAGATTTTCACCCCTCCACTTT,TRBJ1-6,NA,NA,TRBV11-1
CASSRGQAQSAEQYF,TGTGCCAGCAGCCGAGGACAGGCCCAATCGGCCGAGCAGTACTTC,TRBJ2-7,TRBD1,NA,TRBV3-1/TRBV3-2
CASSFRGYEQYF,TGTGCCAGCAGCTTCCGGGGTTACGAGCAGTACTTC,TRBJ2-7,NA,once,TRBV7-2
CASSFHSGRAHNEQFF,TGTGCCAGCAGCTTCCATAGCGGGAGGGCCCACAATGAGCAGTTCTTC,TRBJ2-1,TRBD2,few,TRBV7-9
CASSFQNEQFF,TGTGCCAGCAGCTTCCAAAATGAGCAGTTCTTC,TRBJ2-1,NA,NA,TRBV7-9
CASREGLAGGPVDYNEQFF,TGTGCCAGCAGGGAAGGACTAGCGGGAGGCCCCGTCGATTACAATGAGCAGTTCTTC,TRBJ2-1,TRBD2,once,TRBV6-4
CASRPGLAYEQYF,TGTGCCAGCAGGCCGGGACTAGCCTACGAGCAGTACTTC,TRBJ2-7,TRBD2,NA,TRBV6-6
CASSQETSLLTDTQYF,TGTGCCAGCAGCCAAGAGACTTCTCTTCTTACAGATACGCAGTATTTT,TRBJ2-3,NA,NA,TRBV4-2
CASSADRGREKLFF,TGTGCCAGCAGTGCGGACAGGGGGCGTGAAAAACTGTTTTTT,TRBJ1-4,TRBD1,NA,TRBV2
CASSLTDRITNEKLFF,TGCGCCAGCAGCTTGACAGACAGAATAACTAATGAAAAACTGTTTTTT,TRBJ1-4,NA,NA,TRBV5-1
CASSGVELSGNTIYF,TGTGCCAGCAGTGGCGTAGAGCTATCTGGAAACACCATATATTTT,TRBJ1-3,NA,many,TRBV2
CASRFSGRATGELFF,TGTGCCAGCAGGTTCAGCGGGAGGGCCACCGGGGAGCTGTTTTTT,TRBJ2-2,TRBD2,NA,TRBV11-2
CASSPGQGRYGYTF,TGCGCCAGCAGCCCCGGCCAGGGTCGCTATGGCTACACCTTC,TRBJ1-2,NA,NA,TRBV5-1
CASSLYGEGGAYEQYF,TGTGCCAGCAGCTTGTACGGGGAGGGAGGAGCCTACGAGCAGTACTTC,TRBJ2-7,TRBD2,NA,TRBV5-8
CASSPGLVNTGELFF,TGTGCCAGCAGCCCGGGACTAGTAAACACCGGGGAGCTGTTTTTT,TRBJ2-2,TRBD2,NA,TRBV5-8
CASSDQGAISGANVLTF,TGTGCCAGCAGTGATCAGGGGGCCATCTCTGGGGCCAACGTCCTGACTTTC,TRBJ2-6,TRBD1,NA,TRBV2
CASSTAGTRNTIYF,TGCGCCAGCAGCACCGCCGGGACAAGAAACACCATATATTTT,TRBJ1-3,NA,once,TRBV10-2
CASSPPGGLAETQYF,TGTGCCAGCAGTCCCCCGGGGGGGTTGGCGGAGACCCAGTACTTC,TRBJ2-5,TRBD2,NA,TRBV6-5
CSVKTSGSYNEQFF,TGCAGCGTCAAAACTAGCGGTTCCTACAATGAGCAGTTCTTC,TRBJ2-1,TRBD2,NA,TRBV29-1
CASSETGRSYNEQFF,TGTGCCAGCAGTGAAACAGGGCGCTCCTACAATGAGCAGTTCTTC,TRBJ2-1,NA,NA,TRBV6-1
CASSPSSSDTQYF,TGTGCCAGCAGCCCGTCTAGTTCGGATACGCAGTATTTT,TRBJ2-3,NA,NA,TRBV5-4
CASSGPGTSGMPEQFF,TGTGCCAGCAGCGGACCCGGGACTAGCGGGATGCCTGAGCAGTTCTTC,TRBJ2-1,TRBD2,NA,TRBV9
CAIPGTGHGYTF,TGTGCCATCCCAGGAACAGGGCATGGCTACACCTTC,TRBJ1-2,NA,NA,TRBV5-4
CASSQATTGRRTEAFF,TGTGCCAGCAGCCAGGCAACTACAGGGAGAAGAACTGAAGCTTTCTTT,TRBJ1-1,NA,NA,TRBV3-1/TRBV3-2
CASSVGVGSGTTDTQYF,TGTGCCAGCAGCGTAGGGGTGGGTAGCGGAACCACAGATACGCAGTATTTT,TRBJ2-3,NA,NA,TRBV9
CASSPRLAGGPSYNEQFF,TGTGCCAGCTCACCACGACTAGCGGGGGGCCCTTCCTACAATGAGCAGTTCTTC,TRBJ2-1,TRBD2,NA,TRBV18
CASSMPDRPSSPLHF,TGTGCCAGTAGTATGCCCGACAGGCCGTCTTCACCCCTCCACTTT,TRBJ1-6,NA,NA,TRBV19
CASTYGGELFF,TGTGCCAGCACCTATGGCGGGGAGCTGTTTTTT,TRBJ2-2,NA,NA,TRBV12-3/TRBV12-4
CASSFTSGGEQFF,TGCGCCAGCAGCTTTACTAGCGGGGGAGAGCAGTTCTTC,TRBJ2-1,TRBD2,NA,TRBV5-1
CAWSQGNIQYF,TGTGCCTGGTCACAGGGAAACATTCAGTACTTC,TRBJ2-4,NA,NA,TRBV30
CASSKDSLLNQYF,TGTGCCAGTAGTAAGGACAGCCTCCTTAATCAGTACTTC,TRBJ2-4,NA,few,TRBV19
CASSEIIGANYGYTF,TGTGCCAGCAGTGAAATTATCGGGGCTAACTATGGCTACACCTTC,TRBJ1-2,NA,NA,TRBV6-1
CASSLGDTGSREKLFF,TGCGCCAGCAGCTTGGGAGACACCGGCAGCCGGGAAAAACTGTTTTTT,TRBJ1-4,NA,NA,TRBV5-1